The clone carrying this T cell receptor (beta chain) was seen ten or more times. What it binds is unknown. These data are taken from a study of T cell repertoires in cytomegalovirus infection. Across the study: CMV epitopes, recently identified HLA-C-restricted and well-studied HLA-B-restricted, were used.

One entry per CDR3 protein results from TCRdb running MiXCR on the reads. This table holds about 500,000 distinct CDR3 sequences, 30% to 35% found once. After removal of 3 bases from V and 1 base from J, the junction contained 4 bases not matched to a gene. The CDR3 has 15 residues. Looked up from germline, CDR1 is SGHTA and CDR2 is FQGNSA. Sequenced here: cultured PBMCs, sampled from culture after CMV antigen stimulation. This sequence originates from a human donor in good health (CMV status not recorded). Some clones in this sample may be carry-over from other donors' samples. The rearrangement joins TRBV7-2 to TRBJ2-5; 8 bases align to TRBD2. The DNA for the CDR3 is TGTGCCAGCAGCTTTGGCGGGAGGAGCCAAGAGACCCAGTACTTC. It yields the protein CASSFGGRSQETQYF.